This TCR beta chain comes out of a study of T cell repertoires in ileal Crohn's disease. Overall study findings and caveats: Sorted CD8 T cells held more high-frequency clones than CD4.

The repertoire was sequenced with immunoSEQ multiplex PCR; TCRdb's copy has only in-frame clones and lacks some. The sample carries 8,900 or so clones, 80% recorded once. From germline, CDR1 is SGHTA and CDR2 FQGTGA. The CDR3 is made up of 13 amino acids. The V and J ends lost 2 bases and 1 base respectively, with 6 bases between them. Points on this clone: Its cognate antigen is unknown.

The TCR sequence derives from an adult with Crohn's disease. V gene TRBV7-3 combines with J gene TRBJ2-7, with D tentatively TRBD2 (6 bases). The sample consisted of ileal tissue. CDR3 sequence: CASSLAGSYEQYF. The CDR3 bases are TGTGCCAGCAGCTTAGCGGGGTCCTACGAGCAGTACTTC.